These 17 T cell receptor beta chains came from one sample sequenced in a study of shared clonotypes between healthy human individuals. Assay used: immunoSEQ multiplex PCR; TCRdb lists only in-frame clones, some missing. The table includes roughly 2,500,000 clones, over 85% detected once. The material sequenced was naive CD4+ T cells from PBMCs. Stated subset: CD45RA+ positively selected. These TCRs come from a man between 18 and 35 years old in good health. Some clones in this sample may be carry-over from other donors' samples.

The chain carries TRBV7-2 and TRBJ2-5, with 9 positions matching TRBD2. Germline V gives CDR1 SGHTA, CDR2 FQGNSA. V lost 2 bases, J lost 5 bases, and 12 bases stayed unmatched. This CDR3 has 17 residues. In nucleotides, the CDR3 is TGTGCCAGCAGCTTAATGGTTGCGGGAGGGTGGCAGGAGACCCAGTACTTC. Protein product: CASSLMVAGGWQETQYF. The full variable domain, rest sourced from reference TRBV7-2 and TRBJ2-5, is GAGVSQSPSNKVTEKGKDVELRCDPISGHTALYWYRQSLGQGLEFLIYFQGNSAPDKSGLPSDRFSAERTGGSVSTLTIQRTQQEDSAVYLCASSLMVAGGWQETQYFGPGTRLLVL.

The CDR3 protein is CASRLDTYTGELFF. CDR3 nucleotide sequence: TGCGCCAGCAGATTAGACACCTACACCGGGGAGCTGTTTTTT. This chain connects TRBV5-1 to TRBJ2-2; D uncertain. Germline V gene data show CDR1 as SGHRS and CDR2 as YFSETQ. Trimming removed 5 bases at V and 3 bases at J, with 11 bases between. CDR3 length: 14 amino acids.

The rearrangement links TRBV2 to TRBJ2-2; D gene ambiguous. This CDR3 comprises 13 residues. Germline lookup yields CDR1 SNHLY and CDR2 FYNNEI. Trimming left V 6 bases short and J 6 bases short, with 11 bases between. The CDR3 loop reads CASRKEMAGELFF. CDR3 sequence (DNA): TGTGCCAGCAGGAAGGAAATGGCCGGGGAGCTGTTTTTT.

The J gene is TRBJ2-1, the V gene TRBV18, with TRBD2 as a possible D gene (6 bases). V shed 6 bases and J shed 5 bases, with 17 bases lying between them. Per germline, CDR1 KGHSH and CDR2 LQKENI. The CDR3 is 15 residues long. CDR3 region: CASSVLVAADNEQFF. CDR3 nucleotides: TGTGCCAGCTCCGTCCTGGTAGCGGCAGACAATGAGCAGTTCTTC.

V and J are TRBV18 and TRBJ1-6, with 8 nucleotides matching TRBD1. CDR1 and CDR2 (germline): KGHSH, LQKENI. The CDR3 sequence is 14 residues long. The junction had 0 bases not matched to a gene; V was cut back by 3 bases and J by 5 bases. CDR3 sequence: CASSPTGDNSPLHF. The CDR3, as DNA: TGTGCCAGCTCACCGACAGGGGATAATTCACCCCTCCACTTT.

The chain uses TRBV28 and TRBJ1-1; D not certain. There are 12 residues in the CDR3. Germline-derived CDR1 and CDR2 are MDHEN and SYDVKM. V lost 6 bases, J lost 7 bases, and 12 bases lay in between. The CDR3 DNA reads TGTGCCAGCAGCCAGGTTCACTTTGAAGCTTTCTTT. It translates to CASSQVHFEAFF.

J is TRBJ2-7 and V is TRBV7-9; 9 positions agree with TRBD2. Germline V gene lookup returns CDR1 SEHNR and CDR2 FQNEAQ (reference sequence). The J segment lost 5 bases and the V segment lost 2 bases, leaving 4 bases of the junction unmatched. The CDR3 consists of 14 residues. The CDR3 here is CASSLRSSGDEQYF. In nucleotides, the CDR3 is TGTGCCAGCAGCTTAAGATCTAGCGGGGACGAGCAGTACTTC. Using reference TRBV7-9 and TRBJ2-7 for the parts outside the CDR3, the full variable domain is DTGVSQNPRHKITKRGQNVTFRCDPISEHNRLYWYRQTLGQGPEFLTYFQNEAQLEKSRLLSDRFSAERPKGSFSTLEIQRTEQGDSAMYLCASSLRSSGDEQYFGPGTRLTVT.

V gene TRBV5-5 combines with J gene TRBJ2-1; 14 nucleotides agree with TRBD2. Germline CDR1 and CDR2: SGHKS and YYEKEE (reference sequence). The V and J ends lost 4 bases and 6 bases, in that order; junction bases with no gene match: 6. This CDR3 comprises 16 residues. Here the CDR3 DNA reads TGTGCCAGCAGCACCCCCGGGACTAGCGGGAGCAATGAGCAGTTCTTC. Translating gives CASSTPGTSGSNEQFF.

The J gene is TRBJ2-6, the V gene TRBV28; a possible D gene is TRBD1 (5 bases). The CDR3 is 16 residues long. The V gene's germline CDR1 is MDHEN and CDR2 SYDVKM. V was shortened by 3 bases and J by 5 bases, with 14 bases between the two germline ends. CDR3 DNA: TGTGCCAGCAGTTTCCAGGGATCTCTGAGGGCCAACGTCCTGACTTTC. This encodes CASSFQGSLRANVLTF.

The chain's CDR3 is CASSRPAVQETQYF. CDR3 nucleotides: TGTGCCAGCAGCCGCCCGGCAGTGCAAGAGACCCAGTACTTC. The V gene is TRBV7-8, the J gene TRBJ2-5; no firm D call. The CDR3 runs 14 residues. Trimming pared 5 bases from V and 2 bases from J, leaving 12 bases between. In germline, CDR1 is SGHVS, CDR2 FQNEAQ.

V gene TRBV9 combines with J gene TRBJ2-5; D perhaps matches TRBD2 (5 bases). Trimming stripped 0 bases from V and 5 bases from J, with 17 bases between. The germline V gene has CDR1 SGDLS and CDR2 YYNGEE. CDR3 length: 16 amino acids. The DNA for the CDR3 is TGTGCCAGCAGCGTAGGTATCGGGCCAACTAGGGAGACCCAGTACTTC. Translation: CASSVGIGPTRETQYF.

This clone turned up a few times. This sequence joins TRBV28 and TRBJ1-2; D is unclear. This CDR3 region has 15 residues. The germline gives CDR1 MDHEN, CDR2 SYDVKM. The V end lost 2 bases, the J end lost 5 bases, and 15 bases lay between the germline ends. The CDR3 is CASSLISPLGYGYTF. CDR3 in DNA: TGTGCCAGCAGTTTAATCTCCCCCTTGGGGTATGGCTACACCTTC.

This rearrangement joins TRBV7-9 to TRBJ2-3, with a tentative D call TRBD2 (6 bases). In germline, CDR1 is SEHNR, CDR2 FQNEAQ (reference sequence). The CDR3 covers 15 residues. Trimming cost V 5 bases and J 0 bases, with 12 bases left between them. CDR3 in DNA: TGTGCCAGCAGCATCGGGGGACCTAGCACAGATACGCAGTATTTT. As protein: CASSIGGPSTDTQYF.

The rearrangement uses TRBV6-5 and TRBJ1-2, with TRBD1 matching 7 bases. Losses at the gene ends were 4 bases for V and 8 bases for J; bases not matched to a gene: 10. The CDR3 contains 14 residues. From germline, CDR1 is MNHEY and CDR2 SVGAGI. CDR3 bases: TGTGCCAGCAGTTCTGGACAGGCTCGGCGGGGCTACACCTTC. This codes for CASSSGQARRGYTF.

The rearrangement links TRBV25-1 to TRBJ1-4; D unclear. Germline lookup yields CDR1 MGHDK and CDR2 SYGVNS. The CDR3 loop spans 13 amino acids. Trimming removed 2 bases from V and 11 bases from J, with 12 bases in between. CDR3 loop: CASSERRIGKLFF. As DNA, the CDR3 is TGTGCCAGCAGTGAACGAAGGATCGGGAAACTGTTTTTT.

The rearrangement joins TRBV6-6 to TRBJ2-2; 9 nucleotides align to TRBD1. V shed 8 bases, J shed 6 bases, and the junction held 10 bases outside the gene matches. This CDR3 spans 15 amino acids. Germline V gene data show CDR1 as MNHNY and CDR2 as SVGAGI (reference sequence). Written as DNA, the CDR3 is TGTGCCAGCCACCAACAGGGGGCTGCGTCCGGGGAGCTGTTTTTT. Amino acid sequence: CASHQQGAASGELFF.

The chain links TRBV21-1 to TRBJ2-7; no DNA check was done on the table's D call, TRBD1. TRBV21-1 is a known pseudogene. CDR3 length: 19 residues. CDR3 protein: CASSPPGTGERRESYEQYF. For the CDR3, the DNA is TGTGCCAGCAGCCCCCCCGGGACAGGGGAAAGACGCGAGTCCTACGAGCAGTACTTC.